The sequence of this T cell receptor beta chain was determined in a study of cytomegalovirus exposure and HLA in healthy donors. In regard to this clone: Its antigen is not known.

60 Vbeta and 13 Jbeta primers were used in PCR. The table came from immunoSEQ multiplex PCR; TCRdb's copy has only in-frame clones and leaves some out. The sample includes under 150,000 clones, approximately 80% of them seen just once. Germline V gene lookup returns CDR1 MDHEN and CDR2 SYDVKM. This CDR3 is 16 amino acids long. V dropped 0 bases and J dropped 6 bases, with 16 bases sitting between them. Study conclusions and caveats: Sequences of the TCR beta chain were said to predict the HLA-A and HLA-B alleles of most subjects accurately.

The sample consisted of PBMCs. The clonotype was recovered from a woman aged 35 to 49 in good health and CMV-seropositive. The chain carries TRBV28 and TRBJ2-3; a weak D match, TRBD2 (6 bases). The CDR3 here is CASSLWGSGSQDTQYF. For the CDR3, the DNA is TGTGCCAGCAGTTTATGGGGTAGCGGCTCCCAGGATACGCAGTATTTT.